This TCR beta chain derives from a study of T cell responses to AZD1222 COVID-19 vaccine. Study findings and constraints: Repertoires were obtained solely post-peak T cell response. Nearly half of spike-specific TCRs reportedly target unmutated variant regions. Baseline testing showed seropositivity in only a handful of AZD1222 recipients. CD4 TCRs covered the whole spike, strongest at regions 160-218 and 743-854.

Of note for this clone: The antigen is undetermined.

CDR1 is LNHDA, CDR2 SQIVND, per germline (reference sequence). Trimming shortened V by 4 bases and J by 10 bases, and 17 bases separated the two germline ends. The CDR3 totals 14 residues. The assay was immunoSEQ multiplex PCR, and TCRdb's table has in-frame clones only and misses some. The top ten hold less than 2% of the sample, which has about 140,000 clones, approximately 90% seen once. The V call is TRBV19, the J call TRBJ2-1; D unclear. Here the sequenced sample was peripheral blood, taken 28 days after the second AZD1222 dose. The clonotype comes from an adult who received the AZD1222 COVID-19 vaccine. The CDR3 loop is CASSTLLRDREQFF. Written as DNA, the CDR3 is TGTGCCAGTAGTACCCTTTTGCGCGACCGGGAGCAGTTCTTC.